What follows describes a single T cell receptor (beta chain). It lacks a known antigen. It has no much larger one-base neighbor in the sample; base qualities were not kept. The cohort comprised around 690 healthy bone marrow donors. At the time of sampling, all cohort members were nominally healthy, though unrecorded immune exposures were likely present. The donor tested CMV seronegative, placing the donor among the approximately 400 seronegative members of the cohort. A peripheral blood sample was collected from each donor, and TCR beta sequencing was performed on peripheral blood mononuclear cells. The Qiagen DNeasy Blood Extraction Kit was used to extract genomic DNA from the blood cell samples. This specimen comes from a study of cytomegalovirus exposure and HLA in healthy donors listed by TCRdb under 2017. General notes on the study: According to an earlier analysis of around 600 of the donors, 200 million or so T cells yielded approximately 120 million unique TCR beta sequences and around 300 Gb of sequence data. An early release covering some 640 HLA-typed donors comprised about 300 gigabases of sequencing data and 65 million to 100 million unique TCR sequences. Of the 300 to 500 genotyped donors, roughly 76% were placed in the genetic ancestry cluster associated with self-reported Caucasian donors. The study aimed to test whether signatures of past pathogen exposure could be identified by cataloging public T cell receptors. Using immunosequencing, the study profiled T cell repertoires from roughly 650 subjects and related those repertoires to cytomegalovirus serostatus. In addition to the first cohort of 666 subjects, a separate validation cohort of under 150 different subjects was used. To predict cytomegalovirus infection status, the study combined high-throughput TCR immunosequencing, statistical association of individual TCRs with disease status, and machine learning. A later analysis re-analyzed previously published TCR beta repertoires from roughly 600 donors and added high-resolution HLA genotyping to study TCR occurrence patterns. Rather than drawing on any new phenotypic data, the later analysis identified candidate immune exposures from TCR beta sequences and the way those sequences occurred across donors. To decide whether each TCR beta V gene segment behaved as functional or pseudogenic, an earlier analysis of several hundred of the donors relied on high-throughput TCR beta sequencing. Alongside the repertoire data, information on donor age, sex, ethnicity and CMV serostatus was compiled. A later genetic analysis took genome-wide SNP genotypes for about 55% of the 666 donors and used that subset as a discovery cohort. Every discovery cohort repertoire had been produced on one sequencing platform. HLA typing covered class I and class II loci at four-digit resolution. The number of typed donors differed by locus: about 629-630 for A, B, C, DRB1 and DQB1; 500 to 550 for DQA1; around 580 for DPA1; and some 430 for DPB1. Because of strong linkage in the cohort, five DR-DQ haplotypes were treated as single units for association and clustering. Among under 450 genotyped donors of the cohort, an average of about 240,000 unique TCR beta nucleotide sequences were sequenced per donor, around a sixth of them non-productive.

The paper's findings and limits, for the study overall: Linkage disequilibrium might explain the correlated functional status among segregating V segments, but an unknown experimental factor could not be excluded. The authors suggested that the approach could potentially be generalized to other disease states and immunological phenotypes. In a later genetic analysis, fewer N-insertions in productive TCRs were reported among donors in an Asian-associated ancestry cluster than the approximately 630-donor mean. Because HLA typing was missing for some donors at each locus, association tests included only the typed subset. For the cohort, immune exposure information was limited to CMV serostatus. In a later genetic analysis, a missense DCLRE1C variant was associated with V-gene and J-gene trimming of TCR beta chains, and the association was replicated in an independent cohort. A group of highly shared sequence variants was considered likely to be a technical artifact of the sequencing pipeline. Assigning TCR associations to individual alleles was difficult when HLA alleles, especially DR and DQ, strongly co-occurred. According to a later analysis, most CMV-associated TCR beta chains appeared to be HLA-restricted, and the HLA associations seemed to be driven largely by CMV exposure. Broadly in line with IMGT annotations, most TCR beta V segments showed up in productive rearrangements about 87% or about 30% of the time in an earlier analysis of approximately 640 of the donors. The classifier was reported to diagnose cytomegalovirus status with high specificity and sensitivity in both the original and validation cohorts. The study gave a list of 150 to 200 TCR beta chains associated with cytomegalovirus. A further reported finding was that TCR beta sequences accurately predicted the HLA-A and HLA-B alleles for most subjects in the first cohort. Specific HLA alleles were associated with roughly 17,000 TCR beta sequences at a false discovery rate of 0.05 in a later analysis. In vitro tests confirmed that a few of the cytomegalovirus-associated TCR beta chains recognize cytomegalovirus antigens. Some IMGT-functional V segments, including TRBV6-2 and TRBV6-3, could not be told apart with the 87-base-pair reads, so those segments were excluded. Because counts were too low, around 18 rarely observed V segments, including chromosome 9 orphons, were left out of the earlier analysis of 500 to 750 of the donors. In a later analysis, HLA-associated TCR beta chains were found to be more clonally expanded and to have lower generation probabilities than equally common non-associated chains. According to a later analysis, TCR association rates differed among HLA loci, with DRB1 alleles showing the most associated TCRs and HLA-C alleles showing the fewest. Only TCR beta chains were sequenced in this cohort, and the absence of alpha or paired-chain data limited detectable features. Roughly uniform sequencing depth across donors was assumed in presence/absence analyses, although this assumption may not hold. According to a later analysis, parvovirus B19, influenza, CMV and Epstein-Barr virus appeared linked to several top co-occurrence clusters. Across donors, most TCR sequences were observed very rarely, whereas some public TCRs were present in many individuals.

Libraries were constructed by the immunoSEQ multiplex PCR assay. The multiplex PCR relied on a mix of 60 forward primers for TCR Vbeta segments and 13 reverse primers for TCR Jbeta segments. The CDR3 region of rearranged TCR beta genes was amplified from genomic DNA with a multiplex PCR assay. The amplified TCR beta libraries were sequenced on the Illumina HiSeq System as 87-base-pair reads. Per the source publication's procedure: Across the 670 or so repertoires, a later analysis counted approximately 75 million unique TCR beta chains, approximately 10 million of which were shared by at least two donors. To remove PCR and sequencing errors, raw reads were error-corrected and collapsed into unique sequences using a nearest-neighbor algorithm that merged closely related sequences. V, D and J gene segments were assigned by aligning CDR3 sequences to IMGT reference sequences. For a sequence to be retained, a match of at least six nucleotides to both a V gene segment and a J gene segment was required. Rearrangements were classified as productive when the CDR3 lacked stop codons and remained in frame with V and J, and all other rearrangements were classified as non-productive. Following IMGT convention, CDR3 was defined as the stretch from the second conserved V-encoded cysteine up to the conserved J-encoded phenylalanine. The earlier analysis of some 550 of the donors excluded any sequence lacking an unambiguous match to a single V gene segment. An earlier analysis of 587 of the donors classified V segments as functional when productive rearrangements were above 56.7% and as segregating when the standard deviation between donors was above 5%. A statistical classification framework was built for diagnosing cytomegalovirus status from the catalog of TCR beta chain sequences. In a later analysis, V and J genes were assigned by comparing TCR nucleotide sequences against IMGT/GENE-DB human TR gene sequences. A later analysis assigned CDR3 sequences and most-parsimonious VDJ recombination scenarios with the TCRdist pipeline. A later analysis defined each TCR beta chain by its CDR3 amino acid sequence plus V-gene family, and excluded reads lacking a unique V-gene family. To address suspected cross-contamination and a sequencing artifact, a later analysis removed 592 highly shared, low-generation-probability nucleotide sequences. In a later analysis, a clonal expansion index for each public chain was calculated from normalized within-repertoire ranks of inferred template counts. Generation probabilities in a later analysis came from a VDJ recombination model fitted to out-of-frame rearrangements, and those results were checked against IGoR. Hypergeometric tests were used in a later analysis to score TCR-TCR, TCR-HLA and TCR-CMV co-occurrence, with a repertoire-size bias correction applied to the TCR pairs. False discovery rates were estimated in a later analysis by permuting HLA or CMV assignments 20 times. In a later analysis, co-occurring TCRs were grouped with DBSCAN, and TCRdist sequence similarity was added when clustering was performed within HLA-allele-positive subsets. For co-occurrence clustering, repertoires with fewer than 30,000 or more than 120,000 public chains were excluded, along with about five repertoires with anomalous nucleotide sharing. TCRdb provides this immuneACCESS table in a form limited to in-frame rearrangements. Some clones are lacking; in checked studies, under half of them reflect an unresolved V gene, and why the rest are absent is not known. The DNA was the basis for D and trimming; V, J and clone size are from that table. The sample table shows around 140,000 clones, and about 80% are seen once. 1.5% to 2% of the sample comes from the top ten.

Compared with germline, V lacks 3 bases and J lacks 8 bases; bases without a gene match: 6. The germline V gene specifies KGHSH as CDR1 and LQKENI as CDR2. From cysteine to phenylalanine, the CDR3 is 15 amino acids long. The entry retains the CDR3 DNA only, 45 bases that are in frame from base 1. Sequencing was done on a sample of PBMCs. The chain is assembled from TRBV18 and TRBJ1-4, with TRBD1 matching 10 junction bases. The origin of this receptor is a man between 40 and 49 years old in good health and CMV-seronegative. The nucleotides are TGTGCCAGCTCACCGCCGGGACAGGGGACAGAAAAACTGTTTTTT. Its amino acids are CASSPPGQGTEKLFF.